These T cell receptor beta chains were read from a single sample in a study of high-grade serous ovarian cancer treatment subgroups. Repertoires were generated with immunoSEQ multiplex PCR, while TCRdb's copy carries only in-frame clones and drops some. This table has 6,000 to 8,000 clones, roughly three quarters appearing once. The sequencing sample was made of tumor tissue. These receptors were obtained from a human donor with high-grade serous ovarian cancer. CDR3s include the opening cysteine and the closing phenylalanine or tryptophan. D genes are given only for firm matches. Rows give clone size only sometimes, using once, few, many, or a class for an expanded clone.

clone size | J gene | D gene | V gene | CDR3 protein | CDR3 DNA
NA | TRBJ1-5 | NA | TRBV2 | CASSGRGGNQPQHF | TGTGCCAGCAGTGGTAGGGGGGGAAATCAGCCCCAGCATTTT
NA | TRBJ2-7 | NA | TRBV6-5 | CASRDEAHGYYEQYF | TGTGCCAGCAGAGACGAAGCTCACGGATACTACGAGCAGTACTTC
few | TRBJ2-2 | NA | TRBV18 | CASSDDRPNAGELFF | TGTGCCAGCTCCGATGACCGACCCAACGCCGGGGAGCTGTTTTTT
NA | TRBJ1-2 | TRBD1 | TRBV7-2 | CASSSGQGEVYGYTF | TGTGCCAGCAGCTCCGGACAGGGGGAGGTCTATGGCTACACCTTC
NA | TRBJ2-4 | TRBD1 | TRBV7-3 | CASSSGQVQYF | TGTGCCAGCAGCTCGGGACAGGTTCAGTACTTC
NA | TRBJ1-2 | NA | TRBV9 | CASSSTRGSGGYTF | TGTGCCAGCAGCTCAACGAGAGGGTCGGGTGGCTACACCTTC
NA | TRBJ2-7 | TRBD1 | TRBV7-9 | CASSLSSGTGGGEQYF | TGTGCCAGCAGCTTGAGTTCCGGGACAGGGGGCGGCGAGCAGTACTTC
few | TRBJ1-2 | NA | TRBV14 | CASSQGVLDYGYTF | TGTGCCAGCAGCCAAGGAGTCCTGGACTATGGCTACACCTTC
once | TRBJ1-1 | NA | TRBV5-1 | CASSFSDGTTEAFF | TGCGCCAGCAGCTTCTCGGATGGGACCACTGAAGCTTTCTTT
NA | TRBJ1-1 | NA | TRBV25-1 | CASSELGVAEAFF | TGTGCCAGCAGTGAATTAGGGGTTGCTGAAGCTTTCTTT
NA | TRBJ2-2 | NA | TRBV7-3 | CASRPPGRPNTGELFF | TGTGCCAGCAGACCCCCGGGACGGCCGAACACCGGGGAGCTGTTTTTT
NA | TRBJ1-2 | NA | TRBV2 | CASTLRQYGYTF | TGTGCCAGCACCCTAAGACAGTACGGCTACACCTTC
NA | TRBJ2-7 | NA | TRBV5-6 | CASSPGGAQGLEQYF | TGTGCCAGCAGCCCGGGAGGAGCACAGGGGCTCGAGCAGTACTTC
NA | TRBJ2-3 | NA | TRBV29-1 | CSVDLIMATDTQYF | TGCAGCGTTGACCTAATTATGGCCACAGATACGCAGTATTTT
few | TRBJ2-5 | TRBD1 | TRBV27 | CASSIRGLGETQYF | TGTGCCAGCAGTATCAGGGGGCTCGGGGAGACCCAGTACTTC
NA | TRBJ2-3 | NA | TRBV21-1 | CASSSTGPAPDTQYF | TGTGCCAGCAGCAGCACGGGCCCCGCCCCAGATACGCAGTATTTT
hyperexpanded | TRBJ1-2 | NA | TRBV7-9 | CASSFLTGNNYGYTF | TGTGCCAGCAGCTTTCTAACAGGGAATAACTATGGCTACACCTTC
NA | TRBJ1-3 | NA | TRBV9 | CASSVGHSGNTIYF | TGTGCCAGCAGCGTAGGACACTCTGGAAACACCATATATTTT
few | TRBJ1-1 | NA | TRBV29-1 | CSGRDGDTEAFF | TGCAGCGGCCGGGACGGGGACACTGAAGCTTTCTTT
NA | TRBJ2-5 | NA | TRBV5-1 | CASSLDGKTQYF | TGCGCCAGCAGCTTGGATGGAAAGACCCAGTACTTC
NA | TRBJ2-1 | TRBD2 | TRBV7-9 | CASSPESSGPYNEQFF | TGTGCCAGCAGCCCGGAGTCTAGCGGACCCTACAATGAGCAGTTCTTC
NA | TRBJ2-3 | TRBD1 | TRBV5-1 | CASSLGTGASTDTQYF | TGCGCCAGCAGCTTGGGGACAGGGGCGAGCACAGATACGCAGTATTTT
NA | TRBJ2-5 | NA | TRBV7-2 | CATQRREETQYF | TGTGCCACTCAAAGGAGGGAAGAGACCCAGTACTTC
NA | TRBJ2-4 | TRBD1 | TRBV7-3 | CASSSKGWGQGALAKNIQYF | TGTGCCAGCAGCTCTAAGGGGTGGGGACAGGGGGCTTTAGCCAAAAACATTCAGTACTTC
once | TRBJ1-1 | NA | TRBV27 | CASSLEARAHTEAFF | TGTGCCAGCAGTTTAGAGGCCAGGGCTCACACTGAAGCTTTCTTT
once | TRBJ2-2 | TRBD2 | TRBV10-3 | CAISEREGLAGARTGELFF | TGTGCCATCAGTGAGAGGGAAGGACTAGCGGGTGCTCGGACCGGGGAGCTGTTTTTT
few | TRBJ1-5 | NA | TRBV18 | CASSPTTRREQPQHF | TGTGCCAGCTCACCTACGACGAGAAGAGAGCAGCCCCAGCATTTT
NA | TRBJ2-7 | TRBD2 | TRBV5-1 | CASSTTSGSVIYEQYF | TGCGCCAGCAGCACGACTAGCGGGAGTGTCATCTACGAGCAGTACTTC
once | TRBJ2-5 | TRBD2 | TRBV6-1 | CASSGASTSGRVMETQYF | TGTGCCAGCAGTGGTGCAAGTACTAGCGGGAGGGTTATGGAGACCCAGTACTTC
NA | TRBJ2-6 | TRBD1 | TRBV14 | CASSRKWGQGLTGANVLTF | TGTGCCAGCAGCCGTAAATGGGGACAGGGGCTCACTGGGGCCAACGTCCTGACTTTC
NA | TRBJ2-6 | NA | TRBV7-8 | CASSSRNYPQSRANVLTF | TGTGCCAGCAGCTCCCGAAATTACCCACAAAGTCGGGCCAACGTCCTGACTTTC
NA | TRBJ1-2 | NA | TRBV6-5 | CASSYSGTRNYGYTF | TGTGCCAGCAGTTACTCCGGGACTAGGAACTATGGCTACACCTTC
NA | TRBJ2-2 | NA | TRBV5-1 | CASSLSGANTGELFF | TGCGCCAGCAGCTTATCTGGGGCGAACACCGGGGAGCTGTTTTTT
NA | TRBJ1-4 | NA | TRBV5-5 | CASSFGQINEKLFF | TGTGCCAGCAGCTTCGGACAGATAAATGAAAAACTGTTTTTT
NA | TRBJ2-1 | NA | TRBV4-1 | CASSYPGGLYNEQFF | TGCGCCAGCAGCTACCCCGGGGGGCTGTACAATGAGCAGTTCTTC
NA | TRBJ1-2 | NA | TRBV29-1 | CSVEGEGEGRYYGYTF | TGCAGCGTTGAAGGAGAGGGCGAGGGGCGCTACTATGGCTACACCTTC
once | TRBJ1-6 | TRBD1 | TRBV5-4 | CASSHARGAYNSPLHF | TGTGCCAGCAGCCACGCCAGGGGGGCCTATAATTCACCCCTCCACTTT
NA | TRBJ2-3 | TRBD1 | TRBV18 | CASSHGTGYTDTQYF | TGTGCCAGCTCACACGGGACAGGGTACACAGATACGCAGTATTTT
NA | TRBJ2-7 | TRBD1 | TRBV18 | CASSEGQGAYEQYF | TGTGCCAGCTCAGAGGGACAGGGGGCATACGAGCAGTACTTC
NA | TRBJ2-2 | TRBD1 | TRBV6-4 | CASNGQGSNTGELFF | TGTGCCAGCAACGGACAGGGCTCGAACACCGGGGAGCTGTTTTTT
once | TRBJ2-3 | NA | TRBV7-9 | CASSLEGGRTDTQYF | TGTGCCAGCAGCTTAGAGGGCGGCCGCACAGATACGCAGTATTTT
NA | TRBJ2-2 | TRBD1 | TRBV27 | CASSRTGTGARNTGELFF | TGTGCCAGCAGTCGTACAGGGACAGGGGCGAGGAACACCGGGGAGCTGTTTTTT
NA | TRBJ2-5 | NA | TRBV6-1 | CATPSPGFQETQYF | TGTGCCACCCCATCGCCGGGGTTTCAAGAGACCCAGTACTTC
NA | TRBJ2-2 | NA | TRBV7-6 | CASSFLGNTGELFF | TGTGCCAGCAGCTTCTTAGGGAACACCGGGGAGCTGTTTTTT
few | TRBJ2-1 | TRBD1 | TRBV7-3 | CASSRTGGPPNNEQFF | TGTGCCAGCAGCCGGACAGGAGGCCCACCTAACAATGAGCAGTTCTTC
NA | TRBJ2-3 | NA | TRBV7-9 | CASSLGQNPTDTQYF | TGTGCCAGCAGCCTCGGACAGAACCCCACAGATACGCAGTATTTT
NA | TRBJ2-7 | TRBD1 | TRBV14 | CASSQAGTGGAGQYF | TGTGCCAGCAGCCAAGCCGGGACAGGGGGCGCCGGGCAGTACTTC
NA | TRBJ2-1 | NA | TRBV28 | CASSARNWNEQFF | TGTGCCAGCAGTGCCAGGAATTGGAATGAGCAGTTCTTC
NA | TRBJ1-1 | TRBD1 | TRBV15 | CATSRGQGATEAFF | TGTGCCACCAGCAGAGGACAGGGGGCCACTGAAGCTTTCTTT
NA | TRBJ2-5 | NA | TRBV27 | CASALRGGNEYF | TGTGCCAGCGCTCTAAGAGGTGGGAATGAGTACTTC
NA | TRBJ2-1 | NA | TRBV18 | CASSPGRSSENEQFF | TGTGCCAGCTCACCGGGAAGGAGTTCTGAAAATGAGCAGTTCTTC
NA | TRBJ2-3 | NA | TRBV5-6 | CASSSPGLITDTQYF | TGTGCCAGCAGCTCCCCGGGACTCATCACAGATACGCAGTATTTT
NA | TRBJ2-7 | TRBD1 | TRBV7-7 | CASNLGDRGSYEQYF | TGTGCCAGCAACTTAGGAGACAGGGGCTCCTACGAGCAGTACTTC
once | TRBJ2-7 | NA | TRBV6-1 | CASSESNEQYF | TGTGCCAGCAGTGAATCTAACGAGCAGTACTTC
NA | TRBJ1-2 | NA | TRBV7-2 | CASSRSRNREDYGYTF | TGTGCCAGCAGCCGGAGTCGGAACAGGGAGGACTATGGCTACACCTTC
NA | TRBJ2-7 | TRBD2 | TRBV5-4 | CASSFGGGEQYF | TGTGCCAGCAGCTTTGGGGGGGGCGAGCAGTACTTC
NA | TRBJ2-1 | TRBD2 | TRBV7-2 | CASSGTSGSQDEQFF | TGTGCCAGCAGCGGGACTAGCGGGAGCCAGGATGAGCAGTTCTTC
NA | TRBJ2-7 | NA | TRBV7-6 | CASSFLVGAKDEQYF | TGTGCCAGCAGCTTTCTTGTGGGAGCGAAGGACGAGCAGTACTTC
NA | TRBJ2-3 | NA | TRBV4-2 | CASSQEVYGDTQYF | TGTGCCAGCAGCCAAGAGGTCTATGGAGATACGCAGTATTTT